The clone carrying this T cell receptor (beta chain) has a handful of counts. The antigen is not known. Assay used: immunoSEQ multiplex PCR; TCRdb lists only in-frame clones, some missing. This repertoire shows roughly 45,000 clones, approximately 70% found once; its top ten account for under 35%. After removal of 1 base from V and 5 bases from J, the junction contained 4 bases not matched to a gene. Looked up from germline, CDR1 is SGHTA and CDR2 is FQGNSA. There are 14 residues in the CDR3. Within the ViraFEST assay, antigen-specific CD4+ T cells underwent expansion with viral peptide pools prior to sequencing. CD4+ T cells were isolated after less than 13 days of culture. This individual tested PCR-positive for SARS-CoV-2 infection between March and December 2020. On day 3 and again on day 7, half the medium was replaced with IL-2 medium. This sample stems from a study of vaccination effects on CD4 cells after COVID-19. Overall study: Sample donation by two convalescent patients took place 16 days and one week before vaccination. Overall study findings and caveats: Missing from the study were early post-infection timepoints, and its convalescent patients were few. Marked clonal contraction was seen late after vaccination (in both infection- and vaccine-induced clones).

The rearrangement links TRBV7-2 to TRBJ2-7; 8 bases agree with TRBD2. This receptor was taken from a human donor who had a prior SARS-CoV-2 infection. The input for sequencing was CD4+ T cells from PBMCs cultured with a peptide pool, taken before COVID-19 vaccination. DNA of the CDR3: TGTGCCAGCAGCTTAGTTACGGGAGGGGACGAGCAGTACTTC. It yields the protein CASSLVTGGDEQYF. Full variable domain (outside the CDR3, taken from reference TRBV7-2 and TRBJ2-7): GAGVSQSPSNKVTEKGKDVELRCDPISGHTALYWYRQSLGQGLEFLIYFQGNSAPDKSGLPSDRFSAERTGGSVSTLTIQRTQQEDSAVYLCASSLVTGGDEQYFGPGTRLTVT.